This is a list of T cell receptor beta chains from one sample in a study of T-cell memory formation after mild COVID-19. TCRdb analysed the 5' RACE reads with MiXCR anew, one entry per CDR3 protein. The sample has 34,000 or so distinct CDR3 sequences, 7.7% seen once. The sequencing input was PBMCs or a T cell subset sorted from them (not recorded which). These receptors all come from a man younger than 35 who had mild COVID-19 (a few samples of this study predate the infection). Cell type and time point are not known. Both conserved end residues are part of each CDR3. Each record gives: clone size, V gene, J gene, CDR3 protein. Part of the rows lack a size; the others show once, few, many or a class for expanded clones.

clone size: many; V gene: TRBV7-2; J gene: TRBJ1-4; CDR3 protein: CASSLGATETLFF
clone size: many; V gene: TRBV28; J gene: TRBJ2-3; CDR3 protein: CASSFSGQTQYF
clone size: few; V gene: TRBV7-2; J gene: TRBJ1-3; CDR3 protein: CASSSDSGNTIYF
clone size: many; V gene: TRBV6-2/TRBV6-3; J gene: TRBJ1-1; CDR3 protein: CASSYPWYRGKGAFF
clone size: medium-sized; V gene: TRBV19; J gene: TRBJ1-5; CDR3 protein: CASSIDGAGGNQPQHF
clone size: many; V gene: TRBV12-3/TRBV12-4; J gene: TRBJ1-2; CDR3 protein: CASSFTGHYGYTF
clone size: many; V gene: TRBV11-2; J gene: TRBJ2-1; CDR3 protein: CASSLASGVWEREQFF
clone size: many; V gene: TRBV10-2; J gene: TRBJ2-1; CDR3 protein: CASSPRTGAGIGSYNEQFF
clone size: .; V gene: TRBV4-3; J gene: TRBJ2-3; CDR3 protein: CASSQVWERGADTDTQYF
clone size: many; V gene: TRBV3-1; J gene: TRBJ2-1; CDR3 protein: CASSQDSSGGAGEQFF
clone size: many; V gene: TRBV6-5; J gene: TRBJ1-6; CDR3 protein: CASSYTGSWNSPLHF
clone size: .; V gene: TRBV5-8; J gene: TRBJ1-1; CDR3 protein: CASSTRLTGNTEAFF
clone size: many; V gene: TRBV18; J gene: TRBJ1-1; CDR3 protein: CASSTTGIGNTEAFF
clone size: many; V gene: TRBV6-2/TRBV6-3; J gene: TRBJ2-1; CDR3 protein: CASSYRENNEQFF
clone size: many; V gene: TRBV20-1; J gene: TRBJ1-6; CDR3 protein: CSARDGQTDYSPLHF
clone size: .; V gene: TRBV19; J gene: TRBJ2-4; CDR3 protein: CASGLKNIQYF
clone size: .; V gene: TRBV9; J gene: TRBJ2-3; CDR3 protein: CASSVGTARTDTQYF
clone size: many; V gene: TRBV7-6; J gene: TRBJ2-5; CDR3 protein: CASSSTSGGLTQYF
clone size: once; V gene: TRBV6-2/TRBV6-3; J gene: TRBJ2-5; CDR3 protein: CASSYSGLVQETQYF
clone size: many; V gene: TRBV5-1; J gene: TRBJ2-1; CDR3 protein: CASSLTGWGQFF
clone size: few; V gene: TRBV3-1; J gene: TRBJ1-5; CDR3 protein: CASSQDTGLNQPQHF
clone size: many; V gene: TRBV27; J gene: TRBJ1-6; CDR3 protein: CASSLRAGLLNSPLHF
clone size: many; V gene: TRBV27; J gene: TRBJ2-4; CDR3 protein: CASSYGPTPNIQYF
clone size: many; V gene: TRBV6-5; J gene: TRBJ2-3; CDR3 protein: CASSTASLAGVTDTQYF
clone size: many; V gene: TRBV20-1; J gene: TRBJ1-5; CDR3 protein: CSASWQVSQPQHF
clone size: many; V gene: TRBV4-1; J gene: TRBJ1-3; CDR3 protein: CASSGRTASTGNTIYF
clone size: few; V gene: TRBV10-1; J gene: TRBJ2-2; CDR3 protein: CASSAAGLAGGLNTGELFF
clone size: .; V gene: TRBV6-6; J gene: TRBJ1-4; CDR3 protein: CASSDSGTISEKLFF
clone size: many; V gene: TRBV5-1; J gene: TRBJ2-1; CDR3 protein: CASSSVGTGITDEQFF
clone size: .; V gene: TRBV18; J gene: TRBJ1-5; CDR3 protein: CASSPYKDQPQHF
clone size: many; V gene: TRBV30; J gene: TRBJ2-1; CDR3 protein: CAWSVKWGEAYNEQFF
clone size: many; V gene: TRBV4-2; J gene: TRBJ2-1; CDR3 protein: CASSLQRGNNEQFF
clone size: .; V gene: TRBV4-3; J gene: TRBJ2-6; CDR3 protein: CASSPPGGANVLTF
clone size: .; V gene: TRBV6-2/TRBV6-3; J gene: TRBJ2-7; CDR3 protein: CASSLPSVILLRSYEQYF
clone size: many; V gene: TRBV7-9; J gene: TRBJ1-5; CDR3 protein: CASSTGAPLVSNQPQHF
clone size: many; V gene: TRBV18; J gene: TRBJ2-6; CDR3 protein: CASSPLGTGANVLTF
clone size: many; V gene: TRBV7-8; J gene: TRBJ2-3; CDR3 protein: CASSLGGTQYF
clone size: many; V gene: TRBV5-1; J gene: TRBJ2-5; CDR3 protein: CASSLILATQETQYF
clone size: .; V gene: TRBV3-1; J gene: TRBJ1-3; CDR3 protein: CASSQGSRSGNTIYF
clone size: .; V gene: TRBV3-1; J gene: TRBJ2-5; CDR3 protein: CASSPTGEGTQYF
clone size: many; V gene: TRBV7-8; J gene: TRBJ1-5; CDR3 protein: CASSLRGVGDQPQHF
clone size: few; V gene: TRBV7-9; J gene: TRBJ2-2; CDR3 protein: CASSLTSSVTGELFF
clone size: .; V gene: TRBV2; J gene: TRBJ1-2; CDR3 protein: CASSESGGAMGYTF
clone size: many; V gene: TRBV4-3; J gene: TRBJ2-3; CDR3 protein: CASSQKSGGALSTDTQYF
clone size: few; V gene: TRBV19; J gene: TRBJ1-2; CDR3 protein: CASSRKQGVDGYTF
clone size: many; V gene: TRBV12-3/TRBV12-4; J gene: TRBJ1-2; CDR3 protein: CASSLGASYGYTF
clone size: few; V gene: TRBV7-6; J gene: TRBJ2-5; CDR3 protein: CASSLGPRETQYF
clone size: many; V gene: TRBV6-2/TRBV6-3; J gene: TRBJ2-2; CDR3 protein: CASSRGGAMSTGELFF
clone size: many; V gene: TRBV29-1; J gene: TRBJ2-1; CDR3 protein: CSVGVSYNEQFF
clone size: many; V gene: TRBV7-2; J gene: TRBJ1-1; CDR3 protein: CASSLAQVGDTEAFF
clone size: many; V gene: TRBV28; J gene: TRBJ2-3; CDR3 protein: CASSLGTGHTDTQYF
clone size: .; V gene: TRBV24-1; J gene: TRBJ1-5; CDR3 protein: CATSETTRTSYSNQPQHF
clone size: many; V gene: TRBV29-1; J gene: TRBJ1-1; CDR3 protein: CSVGSMNTEAFF
clone size: .; V gene: TRBV4-1; J gene: TRBJ2-5; CDR3 protein: CASSQVVGSTETQYF